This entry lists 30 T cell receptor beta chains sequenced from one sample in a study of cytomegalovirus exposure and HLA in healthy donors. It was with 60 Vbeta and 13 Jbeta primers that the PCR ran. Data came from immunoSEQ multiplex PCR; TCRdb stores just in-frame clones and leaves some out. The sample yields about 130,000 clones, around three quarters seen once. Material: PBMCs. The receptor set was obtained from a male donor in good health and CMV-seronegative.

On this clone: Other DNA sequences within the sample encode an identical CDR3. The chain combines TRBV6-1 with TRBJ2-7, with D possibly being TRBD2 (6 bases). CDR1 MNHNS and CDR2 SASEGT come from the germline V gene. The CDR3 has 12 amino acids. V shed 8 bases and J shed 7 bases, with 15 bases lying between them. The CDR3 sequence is CASLGLIREQYF. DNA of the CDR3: TGTGCCAGCCTGGGACTGATTAGAGAGCAGTACTTC.

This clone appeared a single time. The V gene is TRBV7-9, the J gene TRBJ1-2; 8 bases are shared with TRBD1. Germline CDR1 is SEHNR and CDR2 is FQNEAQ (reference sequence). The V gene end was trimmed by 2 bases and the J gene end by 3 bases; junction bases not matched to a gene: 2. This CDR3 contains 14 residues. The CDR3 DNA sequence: TGTGCCAGCAGCTTATCGGACAGGGACTATGGCTACACCTTC. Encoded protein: CASSLSDRDYGYTF.

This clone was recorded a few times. The CDR3 reads CASSPGRPEQDNTGELFF. CDR3 nucleotides: TGTGCCAGCAGCCCCGGTAGGCCGGAACAGGATAACACCGGGGAGCTGTTTTTT. V is TRBV11-2 and J is TRBJ2-2; tentative D call: TRBD1 (5 bases). In germline, CDR1 is SGHAT, CDR2 FQNNGV. The CDR3 has 18 amino acids. V lost 5 bases, J lost 2 bases, and 21 bases lay in between.

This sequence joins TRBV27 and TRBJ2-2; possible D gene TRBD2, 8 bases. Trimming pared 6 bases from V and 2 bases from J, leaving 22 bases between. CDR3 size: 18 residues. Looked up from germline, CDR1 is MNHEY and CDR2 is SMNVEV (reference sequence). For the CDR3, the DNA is TGTGCCAGCAGACAGGGGATATCGGGGGGGGAAAACACCGGGGAGCTGTTTTTT. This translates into CASRQGISGGENTGELFF.

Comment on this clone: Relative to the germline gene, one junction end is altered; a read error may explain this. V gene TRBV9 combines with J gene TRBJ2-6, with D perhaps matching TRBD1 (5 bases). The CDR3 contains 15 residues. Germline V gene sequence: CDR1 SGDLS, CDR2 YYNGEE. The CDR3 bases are TGTGCCAGCAGCGTACCAGGCTCTGGGGCCAACGGCCTGACTTTC. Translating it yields CASSVPGSGANGLTF.

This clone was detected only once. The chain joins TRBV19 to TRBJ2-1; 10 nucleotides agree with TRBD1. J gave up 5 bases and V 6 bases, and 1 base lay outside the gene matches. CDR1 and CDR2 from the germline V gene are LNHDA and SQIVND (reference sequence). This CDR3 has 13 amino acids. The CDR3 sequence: CASRGQGNNEQFF. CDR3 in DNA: TGTGCCAGTAGGGGACAGGGGAACAATGAGCAGTTCTTC.

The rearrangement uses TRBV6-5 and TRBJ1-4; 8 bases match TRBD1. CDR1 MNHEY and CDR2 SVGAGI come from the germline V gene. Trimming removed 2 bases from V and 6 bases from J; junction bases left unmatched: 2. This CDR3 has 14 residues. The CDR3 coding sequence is TGTGCCAGCAGTTACGTGACAGGGGATGAAAAACTGTTTTTT. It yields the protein CASSYVTGDEKLFF.

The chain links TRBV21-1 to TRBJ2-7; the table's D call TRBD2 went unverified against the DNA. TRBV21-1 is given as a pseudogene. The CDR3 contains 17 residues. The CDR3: CASSKSRAARRGGEQYF. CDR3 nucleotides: TGTGCCAGCAGCAAAAGTAGGGCGGCAAGGAGGGGTGGGGAGCAGTACTTC.

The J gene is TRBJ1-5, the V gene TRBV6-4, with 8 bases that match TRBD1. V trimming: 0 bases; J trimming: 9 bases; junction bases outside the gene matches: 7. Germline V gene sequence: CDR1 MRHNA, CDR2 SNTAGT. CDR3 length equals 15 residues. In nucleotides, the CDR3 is TGTGCCAGCAGTGACTCGCCTACAGGGGGTTCGCCCCAGCATTTT. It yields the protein CASSDSPTGGSPQHF.

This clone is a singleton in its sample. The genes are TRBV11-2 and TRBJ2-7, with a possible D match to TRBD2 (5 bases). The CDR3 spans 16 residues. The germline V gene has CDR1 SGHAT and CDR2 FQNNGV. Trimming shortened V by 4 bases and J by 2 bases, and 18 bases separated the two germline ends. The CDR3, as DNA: TGTGCCAGCAGCTCCATTAGACCCGGAGGTCCCTACGAGCAGTACTTC. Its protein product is CASSSIRPGGPYEQYF.

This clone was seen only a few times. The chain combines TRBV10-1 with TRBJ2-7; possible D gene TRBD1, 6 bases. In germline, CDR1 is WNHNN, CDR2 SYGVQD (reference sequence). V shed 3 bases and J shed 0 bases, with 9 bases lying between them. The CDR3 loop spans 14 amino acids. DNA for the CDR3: TGCGCCAGCAGTGAAGGGGGAATCTCCTACGAGCAGTACTTC. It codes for CASSEGGISYEQYF.

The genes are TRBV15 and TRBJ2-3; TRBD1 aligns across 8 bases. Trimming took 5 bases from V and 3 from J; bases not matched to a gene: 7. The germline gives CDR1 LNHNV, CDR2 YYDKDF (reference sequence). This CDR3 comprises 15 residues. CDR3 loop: CATSGRTGWTDTQYF. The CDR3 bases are TGTGCCACCAGCGGGCGGACAGGGTGGACAGATACGCAGTATTTT.

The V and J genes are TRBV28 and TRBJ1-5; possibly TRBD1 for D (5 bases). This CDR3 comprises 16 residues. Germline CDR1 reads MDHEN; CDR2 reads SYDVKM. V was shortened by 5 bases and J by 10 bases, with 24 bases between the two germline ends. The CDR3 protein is CASSRGGRGELSPQHF. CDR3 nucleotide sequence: TGTGCCAGCAGTCGCGGGGGACGAGGGGAGCTCAGCCCCCAGCATTTT.

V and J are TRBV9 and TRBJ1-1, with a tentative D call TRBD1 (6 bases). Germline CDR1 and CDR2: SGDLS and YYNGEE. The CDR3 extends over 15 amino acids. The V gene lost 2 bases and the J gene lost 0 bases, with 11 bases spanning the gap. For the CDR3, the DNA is TGTGCCAGCAGCGTGTTAGGGGGGGTGAACACTGAAGCTTTCTTT. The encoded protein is CASSVLGGVNTEAFF.

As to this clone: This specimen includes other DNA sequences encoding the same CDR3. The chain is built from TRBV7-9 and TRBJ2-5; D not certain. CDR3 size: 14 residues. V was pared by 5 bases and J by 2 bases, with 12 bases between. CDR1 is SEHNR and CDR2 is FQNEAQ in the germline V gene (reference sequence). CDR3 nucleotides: TGTGCCAGCAGCCCCGGCCAGACACAAGAGACCCAGTACTTC. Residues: CASSPGQTQETQYF.

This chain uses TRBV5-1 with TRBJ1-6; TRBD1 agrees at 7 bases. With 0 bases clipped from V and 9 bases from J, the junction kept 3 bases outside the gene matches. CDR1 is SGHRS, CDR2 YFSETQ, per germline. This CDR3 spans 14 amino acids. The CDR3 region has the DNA TGCGCCAGCAGCTTGGGGACAGGAGCTTCACCCCTCCACTTT. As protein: CASSLGTGASPLHF.

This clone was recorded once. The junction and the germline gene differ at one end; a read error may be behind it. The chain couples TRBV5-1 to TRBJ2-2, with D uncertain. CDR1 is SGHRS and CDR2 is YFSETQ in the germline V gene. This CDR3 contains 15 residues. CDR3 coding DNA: TGCGCCAGCGGCTTCGAAGGAGCCAACACCGGGGAGCTGTTTTTT. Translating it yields CASGFEGANTGELFF.

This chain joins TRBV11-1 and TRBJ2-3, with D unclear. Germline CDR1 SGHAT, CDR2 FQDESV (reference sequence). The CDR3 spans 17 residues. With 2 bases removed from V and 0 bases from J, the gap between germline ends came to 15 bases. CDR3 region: CASSLTHRQVSTDTQYF. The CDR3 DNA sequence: TGTGCCAGCAGCTTAACTCATCGGCAGGTTAGCACAGATACGCAGTATTTT.

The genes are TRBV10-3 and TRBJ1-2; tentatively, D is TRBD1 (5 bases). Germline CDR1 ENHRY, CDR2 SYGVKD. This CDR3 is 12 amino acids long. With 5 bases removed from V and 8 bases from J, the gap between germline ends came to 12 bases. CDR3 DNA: TGTGCCATCAGTATAGGGGTTGACGGCTACACCTTC. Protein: CAISIGVDGYTF.

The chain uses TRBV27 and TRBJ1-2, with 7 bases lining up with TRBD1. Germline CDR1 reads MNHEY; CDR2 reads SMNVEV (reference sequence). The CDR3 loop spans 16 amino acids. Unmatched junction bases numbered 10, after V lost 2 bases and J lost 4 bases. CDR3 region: CASSLRGTAPTYGYTF. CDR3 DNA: TGTGCCAGCAGTTTAAGGGGGACAGCCCCAACCTATGGCTACACCTTC.

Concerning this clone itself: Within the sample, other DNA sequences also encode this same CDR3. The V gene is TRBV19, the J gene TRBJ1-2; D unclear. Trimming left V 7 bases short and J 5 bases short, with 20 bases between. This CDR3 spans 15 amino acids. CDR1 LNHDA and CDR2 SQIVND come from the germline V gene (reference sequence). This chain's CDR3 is CASKISPSQTYGYTF. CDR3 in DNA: TGTGCCAGTAAAATTTCGCCCTCCCAAACTTATGGCTACACCTTC.

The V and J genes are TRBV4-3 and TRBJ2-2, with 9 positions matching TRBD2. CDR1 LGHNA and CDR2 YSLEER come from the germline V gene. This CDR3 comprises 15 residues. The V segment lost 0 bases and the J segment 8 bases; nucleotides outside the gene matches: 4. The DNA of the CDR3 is TGCGCCAGCAGCCAAGAAAGCGGGGGGTTAGGGGAGCTGTTTTTT. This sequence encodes CASSQESGGLGELFF.

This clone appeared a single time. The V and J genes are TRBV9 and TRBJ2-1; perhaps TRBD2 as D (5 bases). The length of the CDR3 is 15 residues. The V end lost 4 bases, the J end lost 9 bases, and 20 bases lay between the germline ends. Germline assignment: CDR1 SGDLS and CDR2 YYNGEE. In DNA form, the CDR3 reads TGTGCCAGCAGCACCTCCGCGCTAGCAAGTATTGAGCAGTTCTTC. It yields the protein CASSTSALASIEQFF.

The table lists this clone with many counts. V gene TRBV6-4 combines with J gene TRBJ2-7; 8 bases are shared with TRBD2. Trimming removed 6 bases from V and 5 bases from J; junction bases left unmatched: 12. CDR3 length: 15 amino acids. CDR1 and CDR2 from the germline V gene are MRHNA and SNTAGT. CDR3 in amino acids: CASSPEVAGSNEQYF. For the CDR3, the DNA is TGTGCCAGCAGCCCAGAGGTAGCGGGAAGCAACGAGCAGTACTTC.

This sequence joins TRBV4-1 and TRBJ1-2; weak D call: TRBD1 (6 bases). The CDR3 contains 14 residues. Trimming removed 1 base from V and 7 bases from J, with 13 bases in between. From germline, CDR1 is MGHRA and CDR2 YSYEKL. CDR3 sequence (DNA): TGCGCCAGCAGCCAAGTACAGGGTGCCGGTGGCTACACCTTC. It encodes CASSQVQGAGGYTF.

The chain's CDR3 is CASSLSRARGGANVLTF. The CDR3 region has the DNA TGTGCCAGCAGCTTAAGCAGGGCCAGGGGTGGGGCCAACGTCCTGACTTTC. J is TRBJ2-6 and V is TRBV7-9; D is possibly TRBD1 (6 bases). The CDR3 is 17 amino acids. Looked up from germline, CDR1 is SEHNR and CDR2 is FQNEAQ (reference sequence). Trimming stripped 2 bases from V and 3 bases from J, with 14 bases between. Full variable domain (missing parts from reference TRBV7-9 and TRBJ2-6): DTGVSQNPRHKITKRGQNVTFRCDPISEHNRLYWYRQTLGQGPEFLTYFQNEAQLEKSRLLSDRFSAERPKGSFSTLEIQRTEQGDSAMYLCASSLSRARGGANVLTFGAGSRLTVL.

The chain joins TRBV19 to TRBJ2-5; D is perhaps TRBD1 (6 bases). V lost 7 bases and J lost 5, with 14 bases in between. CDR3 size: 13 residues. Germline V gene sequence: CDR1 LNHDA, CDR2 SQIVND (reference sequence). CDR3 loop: CASTCRGCETQYF. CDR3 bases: TGTGCCAGTACCTGCAGGGGTTGTGAGACCCAGTACTTC.

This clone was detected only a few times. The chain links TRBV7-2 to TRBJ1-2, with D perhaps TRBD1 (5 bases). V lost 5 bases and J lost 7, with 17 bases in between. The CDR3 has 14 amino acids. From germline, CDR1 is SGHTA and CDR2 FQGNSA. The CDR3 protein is CASSVLPQGSGYTF. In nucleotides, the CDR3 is TGTGCCAGCAGCGTCCTTCCCCAGGGAAGTGGCTACACCTTC.

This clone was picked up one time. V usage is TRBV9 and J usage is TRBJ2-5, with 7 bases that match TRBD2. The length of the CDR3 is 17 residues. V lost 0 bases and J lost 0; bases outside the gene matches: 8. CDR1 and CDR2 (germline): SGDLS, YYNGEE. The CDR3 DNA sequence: TGTGCCAGCAGCGTAGGGACGGGAGGTTCGTACCAAGAGACCCAGTACTTC. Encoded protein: CASSVGTGGSYQETQYF.

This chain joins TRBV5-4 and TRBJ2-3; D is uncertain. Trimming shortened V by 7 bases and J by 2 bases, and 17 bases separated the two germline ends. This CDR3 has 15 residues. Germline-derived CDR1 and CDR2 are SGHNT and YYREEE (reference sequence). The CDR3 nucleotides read TGTGCCAGCTTTAGCTACGAGAACCCCACAGATACGCAGTATTTT. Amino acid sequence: CASFSYENPTDTQYF. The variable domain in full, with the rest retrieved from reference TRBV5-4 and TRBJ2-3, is ETGVTQSPTHLIKTRGQQVTLRCSSQSGHNTVSWYQQALGQGPQFIFQYYREEENGRGNFPPRFSGLQFPNYSSELNVNALELDDSALYLCASFSYENPTDTQYFGPGTRLTVL.